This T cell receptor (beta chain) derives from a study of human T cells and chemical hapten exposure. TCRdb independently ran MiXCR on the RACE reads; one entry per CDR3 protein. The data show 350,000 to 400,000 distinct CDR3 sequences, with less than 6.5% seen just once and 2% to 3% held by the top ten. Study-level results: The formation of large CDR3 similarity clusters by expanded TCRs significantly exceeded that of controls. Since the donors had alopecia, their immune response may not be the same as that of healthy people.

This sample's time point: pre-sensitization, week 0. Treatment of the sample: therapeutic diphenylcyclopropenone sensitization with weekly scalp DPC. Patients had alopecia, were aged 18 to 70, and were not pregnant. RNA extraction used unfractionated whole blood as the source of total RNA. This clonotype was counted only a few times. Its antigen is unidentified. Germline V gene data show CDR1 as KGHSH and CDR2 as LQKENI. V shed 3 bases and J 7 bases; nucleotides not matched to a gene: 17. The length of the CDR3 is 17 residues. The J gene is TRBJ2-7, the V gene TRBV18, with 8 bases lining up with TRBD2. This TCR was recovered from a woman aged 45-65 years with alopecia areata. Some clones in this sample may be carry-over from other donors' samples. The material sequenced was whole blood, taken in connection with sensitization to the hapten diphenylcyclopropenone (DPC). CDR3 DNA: TGTGCCAGCTCACCGCTTGGACTGGGACTAGAAATAGGTGAGCAGTACTTC. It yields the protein CASSPLGLGLEIGEQYF.